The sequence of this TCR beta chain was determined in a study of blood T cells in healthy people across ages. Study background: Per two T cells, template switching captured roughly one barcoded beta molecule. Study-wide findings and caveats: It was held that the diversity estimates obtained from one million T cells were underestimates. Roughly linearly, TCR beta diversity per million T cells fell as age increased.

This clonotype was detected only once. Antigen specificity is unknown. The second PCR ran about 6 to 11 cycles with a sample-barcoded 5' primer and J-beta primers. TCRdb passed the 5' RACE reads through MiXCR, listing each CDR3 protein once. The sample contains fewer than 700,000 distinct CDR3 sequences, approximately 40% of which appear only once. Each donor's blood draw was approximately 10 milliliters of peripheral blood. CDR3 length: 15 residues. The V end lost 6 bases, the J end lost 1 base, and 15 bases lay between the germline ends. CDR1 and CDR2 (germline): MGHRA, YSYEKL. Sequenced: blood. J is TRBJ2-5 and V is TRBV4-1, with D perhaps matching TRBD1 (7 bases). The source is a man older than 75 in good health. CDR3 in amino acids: CASRPEEGAQETQYF. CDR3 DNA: TGCGCCAGCAGGCCGGAGGAGGGGGCCCAAGAGACCCAGTACTTC.